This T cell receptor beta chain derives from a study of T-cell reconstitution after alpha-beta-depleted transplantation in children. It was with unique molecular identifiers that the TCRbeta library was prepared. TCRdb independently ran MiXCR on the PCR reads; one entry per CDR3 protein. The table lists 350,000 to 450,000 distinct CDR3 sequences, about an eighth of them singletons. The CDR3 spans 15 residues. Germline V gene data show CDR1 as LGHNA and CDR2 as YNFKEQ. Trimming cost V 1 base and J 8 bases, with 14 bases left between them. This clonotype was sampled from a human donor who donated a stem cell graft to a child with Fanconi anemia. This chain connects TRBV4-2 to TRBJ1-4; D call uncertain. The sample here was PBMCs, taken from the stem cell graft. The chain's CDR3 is CASSQGGLFDEKLFF. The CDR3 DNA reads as TGTGCCAGCAGCCAAGGAGGGCTCTTTGACGAAAAACTGTTTTTT.